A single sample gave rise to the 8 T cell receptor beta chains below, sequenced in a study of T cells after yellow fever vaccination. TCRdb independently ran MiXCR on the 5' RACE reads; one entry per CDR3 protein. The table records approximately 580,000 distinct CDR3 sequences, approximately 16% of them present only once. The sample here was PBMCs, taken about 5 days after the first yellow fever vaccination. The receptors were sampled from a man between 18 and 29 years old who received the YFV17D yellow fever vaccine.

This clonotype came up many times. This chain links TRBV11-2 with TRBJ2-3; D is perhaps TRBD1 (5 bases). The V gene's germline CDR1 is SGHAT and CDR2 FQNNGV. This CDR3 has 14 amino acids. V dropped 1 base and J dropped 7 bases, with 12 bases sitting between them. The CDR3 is CASSLAKGVYTQYF. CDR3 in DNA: TGTGCCAGCAGCTTAGCCAAAGGGGTGTATACGCAGTATTTT.

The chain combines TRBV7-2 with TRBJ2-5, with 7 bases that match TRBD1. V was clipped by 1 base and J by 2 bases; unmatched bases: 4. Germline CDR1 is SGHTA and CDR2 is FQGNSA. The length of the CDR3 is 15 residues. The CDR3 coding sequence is TGTGCCAGCAGCTTAGGGGGACAGACTCAAGAGACCCAGTACTTC. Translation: CASSLGGQTQETQYF.

CDR3 DNA: TGTGCCAGCACGACGGAGGGGGGCACCATATATTTT. Translation gives CASTTEGGTIYF. The gene calls are TRBV12-3 or TRBV12-4 and TRBJ1-3; tentatively, D is TRBD1 (6 bases). The length of the CDR3 is 12 residues. The V end lost 7 bases, the J end lost 9 bases, and 13 bases lay between the germline ends.

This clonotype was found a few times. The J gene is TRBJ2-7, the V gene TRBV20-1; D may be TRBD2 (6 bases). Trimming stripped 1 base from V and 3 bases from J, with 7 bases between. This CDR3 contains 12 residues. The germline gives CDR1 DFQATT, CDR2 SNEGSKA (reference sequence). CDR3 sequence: CSARGLGYEQYF. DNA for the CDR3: TGCAGTGCTAGAGGACTAGGCTACGAGCAGTACTTC.

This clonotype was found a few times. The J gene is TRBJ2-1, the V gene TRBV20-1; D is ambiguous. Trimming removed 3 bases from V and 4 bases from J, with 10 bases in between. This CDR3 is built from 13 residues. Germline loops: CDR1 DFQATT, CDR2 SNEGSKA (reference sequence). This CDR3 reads CSASRVEYNEQFF. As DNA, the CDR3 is TGCAGTGCTAGCCGGGTGGAATACAATGAGCAGTTCTTC.

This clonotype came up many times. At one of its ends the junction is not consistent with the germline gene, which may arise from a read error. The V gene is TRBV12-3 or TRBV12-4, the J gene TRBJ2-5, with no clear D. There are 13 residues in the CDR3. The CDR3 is CASSFNGQGTQYF. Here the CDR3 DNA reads TGTGCCAGCAGTTTTAACGGGCAAGGGACCCAGTACTTC.

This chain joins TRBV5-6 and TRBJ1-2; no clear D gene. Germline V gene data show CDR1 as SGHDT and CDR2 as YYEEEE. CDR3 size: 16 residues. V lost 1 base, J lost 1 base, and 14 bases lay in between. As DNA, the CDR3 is TGTGCCAGCAGCTTGATGCGCATACGGTTTAACTATGGCTACACCTTC. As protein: CASSLMRIRFNYGYTF. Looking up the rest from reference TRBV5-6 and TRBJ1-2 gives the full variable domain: DAGVTQSPTHLIKTRGQQVTLRCSPKSGHDTVSWYQQALGQGPQFIFQYYEEEERQRGNFPDRFSGHQFPNYSSELNVNALLLGDSALYLCASSLMRIRFNYGYTFGSGTRLTVV.

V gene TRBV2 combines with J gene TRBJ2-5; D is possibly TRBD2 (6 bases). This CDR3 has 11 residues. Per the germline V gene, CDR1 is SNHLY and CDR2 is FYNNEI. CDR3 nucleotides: TGTGCAGGCGGGGTCGCGGAGACCCAGTACTTC. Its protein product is CAGGVAETQYF.